This entry concerns a single T cell receptor beta chain. Its antigen is as yet unknown. These data belong to a study of graft-versus-host responses after intestinal transplantation. Study background: Anti-thymocyte globulin served as induction for all recipients, who then took tacrolimus and steroids for about three years.

V lost 5 bases and J lost 0, with 21 bases in between. The CDR3 is made up of 18 amino acids. Germline-derived CDR1 and CDR2 are SGHVS and FNYEAQ. Sequenced by immunoSEQ multiplex PCR; TCRdb stores in-frame clones only, minus some. The sample lists some 110,000 clones; roughly 93% were seen once. The receptor comes from a human donor who was the organ donor for an intestinal transplant. The sample consisted of unstimulated CD8+ T cells sorted from spleen or lymph node cells, taken before transplant. V gene TRBV7-6 combines with J gene TRBJ2-3, with a weak D call TRBD1 (5 bases). The CDR3 loop reads CASSLYWKWGRSTDTQYF. The CDR3 bases are TGTGCCAGCAGCCTGTACTGGAAGTGGGGCCGTAGCACAGATACGCAGTATTTT.